This T cell receptor (beta chain) was captured in a study of CD8 T cells in Susac syndrome. CDR3 size: 16 residues. V was pared by 4 bases and J by 3 bases, with 16 bases between. The germline V gene encodes CDR1 SGDLS and CDR2 YYNGEE. RNA, at roughly 0.5 to 1 ug, was reverse transcribed with random hexamers. A single record per CDR3 protein comes from TCRdb applying MiXCR to the immunoSEQ multiplex PCR reads. In the table there are 150,000 to 180,000 distinct CDR3 sequences, about 95% of which are singletons. TCR beta sequences were obtained from blood CD8+ and CD4+ T cells. It was treatment-naive patients with stable or active relapsing-remitting disease who made up the multiple sclerosis controls.

The chain carries TRBV9 and TRBJ2-2; D may match TRBD1 or TRBD2 (6 bases each). What was sequenced was CD8+ T cells from PBMCs. This sequence was found in a human donor with multiple sclerosis. The CDR3 DNA follows: TGTGCCAGCAGCCCCCCGTGGAGGGGGGACACCGGGGAGCTGTTTTTT. Translation gives CASSPPWRGDTGELFF.